Following are 14 T cell receptor beta chains from one sample sequenced in a study of T cells in Graves' hyperthyroidism and ophthalmopathy. Authors of the study amplified TCR beta CDR3 regions from RNA transcripts. HTBI primers were used for first-round RT-PCR of the TCR CDR3. TCRdb redid the calling of the multiplex PCR reads with MiXCR, one entry per CDR3 protein. This table has about 400,000 distinct CDR3 sequences, roughly 13% appearing once. Sequencing was carried out using blood. Receptors were obtained from a woman under 30 with Graves' hyperthyroidism.

This clonotype was seen ten or more times. The J gene is TRBJ1-4, the V gene TRBV27, with TRBD1 matching 11 bases. The germline gives CDR1 MNHEY, CDR2 SMNVEV (reference sequence). The CDR3 has 14 amino acids. With V trimmed by 6 bases and J by 14 bases, 11 bases remained unmatched. The CDR3 DNA reads TGTGCCAGCAGCAACCCCGGGACAGGGGGTCGTCTGTTTTTT. Its translation is CASSNPGTGGRLFF.

This clonotype turned up a few times. The chain recombines TRBV28 with TRBJ1-1; maybe TRBD1 (5 bases). Trimming pared 6 bases from V and 4 bases from J, leaving 9 bases between. The CDR3 contains 12 residues. The germline gives CDR1 MDHEN, CDR2 SYDVKM. The CDR3 DNA is TGTGCCAGCAGGTGGGGGAGCACTGAAGCTTTCTTT. It codes for CASRWGSTEAFF.

A word on this clonotype: The junction departs from the called germline gene at one end, perhaps through a read error. In nucleotides, the CDR3 is TGTGCCAGCAGCTTAGTCCCCCCCACAGGAGGTCGTAGCAATCAGCTCCAGCATTTT. This codes for CASSLVPPTGGRSNQLQHF. The chain uses TRBV7-6 and TRBJ1-5; D is perhaps TRBD1 (5 bases). Germline loops: CDR1 SGHVS, CDR2 FNYEAQ. The length of the CDR3 is 19 residues.

This clonotype was seen many times. The V call is TRBV10-3, the J call TRBJ1-5; 9 bases line up with TRBD1. J gave up 4 bases and V 4 bases, and 2 bases lay outside the gene matches. The CDR3 totals 14 residues. Per the germline V gene, CDR1 is ENHRY and CDR2 is SYGVKD. CDR3 region: CAISAGTGNQPQHF. The CDR3 coding sequence is TGTGCCATCAGTGCGGGGACAGGGAATCAGCCCCAGCATTTT.

The table lists this clonotype with many counts. The V and J genes are TRBV20-1 and TRBJ1-5; D gene uncertain. The CDR3 contains 15 residues. CDR1 and CDR2 from the germline V gene are DFQATT and SNEGSKA (reference sequence). V lost 3 bases and J lost 0, with 12 bases in between. The DNA for the CDR3 is TGCAGTGCTAGCGGGAGGCTCATTAGCAATCAGCCCCAGCATTTT. Translation: CSASGRLISNQPQHF.

The V gene is TRBV20-1, the J gene TRBJ1-2, with a possible D match to TRBD1 (6 bases). There are 11 residues in the CDR3. Germline assignment: CDR1 DFQATT and CDR2 SNEGSKA (reference sequence). The V and J ends lost 3 bases and 13 bases respectively, with 15 bases between them. The CDR3 loop is CSARAGGPLTF. The CDR3 DNA reads TGCAGTGCTAGGGCGGGGGGGCCCCTCACCTTC.

This clonotype was seen repeatedly, ten times or more. This CDR3 is CASSLGGLAETQYF. Here the CDR3 DNA reads TGTGCCAGCAGTTTAGGAGGACTAGCTGAGACCCAGTACTTC. The rearrangement uses TRBV12-3 or TRBV12-4 and TRBJ2-5; 8 bases are shared with TRBD2. The CDR3 runs to 14 residues. The V segment lost 1 base and the J segment 5 bases; nucleotides outside the gene matches: 3.

This clonotype was counted many times. The V and J genes are TRBV20-1 and TRBJ2-6; no clear D gene. The CDR3 length is 14 residues. Germline lookup yields CDR1 DFQATT and CDR2 SNEGSKA (reference sequence). V was clipped by 0 bases and J by 0 bases, with 3 bases between them. CDR3 residues: CSAREISGANVLTF. The CDR3 DNA follows: TGCAGTGCTAGAGAAATCTCTGGGGCCAACGTCCTGACTTTC.

The J gene is TRBJ2-7, the V gene TRBV12-3 or TRBV12-4, with D tentatively TRBD1 (6 bases). With 4 bases removed from V and 7 bases from J, the gap between germline ends came to 20 bases. This CDR3 has 15 residues. The CDR3, as DNA: TGTGCCAGCAGTTACTCGATACAGGGAAGGGGAGAGCAGTACTTC. It translates to CASSYSIQGRGEQYF.

This clonotype has a count of ten or more. The rearrangement uses TRBV11-2 and TRBJ2-1; D gene unclear. The germline CDR1 and CDR2 sequences are SGHAT and FQNNGV. This CDR3 is built from 13 residues. Trimming shortened V by 1 base and J by 2 bases, and 3 bases separated the two germline ends. The CDR3 coding sequence is TGTGCCAGCAGCTTAGCGGCCTACAATGAGCAGTTCTTC. It yields the protein CASSLAAYNEQFF. The complete variable domain, with remaining parts taken from reference TRBV11-2 and TRBJ2-1, reads EAGVAQSPRYKIIEKRQSVAFWCNPISGHATLYWYQQILGQGPKLLIQFQNNGVVDDSQLPKDRFSAERLKGVDSTLKIQPAKLEDSAVYLCASSLAAYNEQFFGPGTRLTVL.

This clonotype was seen ten or more times. V usage is TRBV14 and J usage is TRBJ2-3; D ambiguous. Germline lookup yields CDR1 SGHDN and CDR2 FVKESK. The V and J ends lost 6 bases and 2 bases respectively, with 12 bases between them. The CDR3 is made up of 14 amino acids. The CDR3 sequence is CASSADWSTDTQYF. CDR3 DNA sequence: TGTGCCAGCAGTGCAGATTGGTCCACAGATACGCAGTATTTT.

This clonotype showed up just once. The chain combines TRBV2 with TRBJ2-1; TRBD2 matches 10 bases. The germline V gene has CDR1 SNHLY and CDR2 FYNNEI. The CDR3 loop spans 16 amino acids. With 5 bases clipped from V and 4 bases from J, the junction kept 8 bases outside the gene matches. In nucleotides, the CDR3 is TGTGCCAGCAGTCCAGAAGTAGCGGGGGGTTACAATGAGCAGTTCTTC. Its translation: CASSPEVAGGYNEQFF.

Turning to this clonotype: A read error is possible here, since a much larger clone lies one base away. The chain recombines TRBV20-1 with TRBJ2-7; tentative D call: TRBD2 (5 bases). The J call may be incorrect, as the DNA end agrees better with TRBJ2-1. The CDR3 length is 16 residues. The germline CDR1 and CDR2 sequences are DFQATT and SNEGSKA (reference sequence). The CDR3 DNA reads as TGCAGTGCTAGAGATCTTCTAGAGACGGAGGTCTACGAGCAGTTCTTC. It encodes CSARDLLETEVYEQFF.

This clonotype was counted only a few times. This CDR3 is CASSPGRAGNIQYF. As DNA, the CDR3 is TGTGCCAGTAGTCCAGGACGGGCGGGGAACATTCAGTACTTC. The genes are TRBV19 and TRBJ2-4, with TRBD2 as a possible D gene (6 bases). Germline V gene lookup returns CDR1 LNHDA and CDR2 SQIVND (reference sequence). Deletions cut 5 bases from V and 7 bases from J, with 15 bases between. The CDR3 is 14 residues long. The whole variable domain, remainder taken from reference TRBV19 and TRBJ2-4, is DGGITQSPKYLFRKEGQNVTLSCEQNLNHDAMYWYRQDPGQGLRLIYYSQIVNDFQKGDIAEGYSVSREKKESFPLTVTSAQKNPTAFYLCASSPGRAGNIQYFGAGTRLSVL.